A selection of T cell receptor beta chains follows, all from one sample in a study of blood T cell repertoires in COVID-19. Sequencing was performed with immunoSEQ multiplex PCR; in TCRdb, only in-frame clones are kept and a portion is missing. The sample has around 97,000 clones; about 80% are singletons. Sequenced sample: peripheral blood. The receptor source for this set is a human donor in a cohort sampled during active or convalescent COVID-19. Both conserved end residues are part of each CDR3. D genes are given only for firm matches. For some rows the clone size is stated as once, few or many, or as a class when expanded; others skip it.

clone size,V gene,D gene,J gene,CDR3 DNA,CDR3 protein
-,TRBV28,TRBD2,TRBJ2-3,TGTGCCAGCAGCTCTAGCGGGGGGGCAGATACGCAGTATTTT,CASSSSGGADTQYF
-,TRBV7-9,TRBD1,TRBJ2-5,TGTGCCAGCAGCTTAGTGTATGGGACAGGGGGAGAGACCCAGTACTTC,CASSLVYGTGGETQYF
-,TRBV6-2/TRBV6-3,-,TRBJ2-5,TGTGCCAGCAGCCGTTCCAGGGGTAAGACCCAGTACTTC,CASSRSRGKTQYF
once,TRBV27,-,TRBJ2-2,TGTGCCAGCAGGGCGGCTCCTAGCGCCGGGGAGCTGTTTTTT,CASRAAPSAGELFF
-,TRBV7-2,-,TRBJ1-5,TGTGCCAGCAGCCCGAGTAGTGGCAATCAGCCCCAGCATTTT,CASSPSSGNQPQHF
-,TRBV6-6,-,TRBJ1-2,TGTGCCAGCAGTTACGAGGGTTTGCCAATCTTCAATGGCTACACCTTC,CASSYEGLPIFNGYTF
-,TRBV19,TRBD2,TRBJ2-1,TGTGCCAGTAGTATAGATCGTGGCGGGGGGTACAATGAGCAGTTCTTC,CASSIDRGGGYNEQFF
-,TRBV5-4,TRBD2,TRBJ2-1,TGTGCCAGCAGCTTGACGGGGGGGCCGCCGTTCTTC,CASSLTGGPPFF
once,TRBV5-4,TRBD2,TRBJ2-5,TGTGCCAGCAGCTTGGCCGGGGGGGCCCATGAGACCCAGTACTTC,CASSLAGGAHETQYF
-,TRBV27,TRBD1,TRBJ1-2,TGTGCCAGCAGTCCTTTTGATTACAGGGGCTCTAATGGCTACACCTTC,CASSPFDYRGSNGYTF
-,TRBV7-3,-,TRBJ2-3,TGTGCCAGCAGGGTAACGAGAGGGTTGTTGGATACGCAGTATTTT,CASRVTRGLLDTQYF
once,TRBV6-5,TRBD2,TRBJ2-1,TGTGCCAGCAGTTACCGACTAGCGGGGTTTGAGCAGTTCTTC,CASSYRLAGFEQFF
-,TRBV30,-,TRBJ1-6,TGTGCCCCGGACAGATGCCCCTATAATTCACCCCTCCACTTT,CAPDRCPYNSPLHF
-,TRBV18,-,TRBJ2-3,TGTGCCAGCTCACCCCTGGCGGGGTCTAGTGGTACAGATACGCAGTATTTT,CASSPLAGSSGTDTQYF
-,TRBV15,TRBD1,TRBJ2-3,TGTGCCACCAGCAGGACAGGGGTGTACACAGATACGCAGTATTTT,CATSRTGVYTDTQYF
-,TRBV30,-,TRBJ1-2,TGTGCCTGGAGTGTAGGGGCAACAGGGAACTATGGCTACACCTTC,CAWSVGATGNYGYTF